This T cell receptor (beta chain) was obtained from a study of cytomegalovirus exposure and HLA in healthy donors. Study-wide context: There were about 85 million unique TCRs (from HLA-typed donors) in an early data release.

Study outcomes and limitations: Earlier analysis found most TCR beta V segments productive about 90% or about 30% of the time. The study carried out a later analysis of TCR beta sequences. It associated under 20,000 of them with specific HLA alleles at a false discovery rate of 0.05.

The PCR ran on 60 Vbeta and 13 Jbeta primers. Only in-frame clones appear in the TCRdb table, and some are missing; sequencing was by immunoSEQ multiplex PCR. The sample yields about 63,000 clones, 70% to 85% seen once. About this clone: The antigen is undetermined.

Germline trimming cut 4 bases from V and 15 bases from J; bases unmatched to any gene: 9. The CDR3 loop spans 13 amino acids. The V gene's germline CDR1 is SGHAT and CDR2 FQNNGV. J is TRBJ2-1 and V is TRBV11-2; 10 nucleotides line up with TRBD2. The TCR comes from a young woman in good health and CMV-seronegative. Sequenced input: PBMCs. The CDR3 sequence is CASSSRTSGYPFF. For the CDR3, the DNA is TGTGCCAGCAGCTCACGGACTAGCGGTTATCCGTTCTTC.